The TCR beta chain described here comes from a study of cytomegalovirus exposure and HLA in healthy donors. A note on this clone: Its antigen remains unknown.

PCR used 60 Vbeta primers and 13 Jbeta primers. Sequencing used immunoSEQ multiplex PCR; TCRdb keeps in-frame clones, though not all of them. Of a few hundred thousand clones listed, about 75% are singletons. Healthy bone marrow donors formed the donor group. Study observations and caveats: When presence/absence was analysed, sequencing depth was taken to be roughly uniform across donors. Later analysis associated a missense DCLRE1C variant with TCR beta V- and J-gene trimming.

Trimming pared 1 base from V and 4 bases from J, leaving 9 bases between. The CDR3 length is 15 residues. CDR1 is SGDLS and CDR2 is YYNGEE in the germline V gene. Source material: PBMCs. The sequence was obtained from a woman in her twenties or thirties in good health and CMV-seronegative. The chain combines TRBV9 with TRBJ1-6, with D possibly matching TRBD1 (6 bases). The CDR3 spells CASSVSTGYNSPLHF. The DNA of the CDR3 is TGTGCCAGCAGCGTATCGACAGGTTATAATTCACCCCTCCACTTT.